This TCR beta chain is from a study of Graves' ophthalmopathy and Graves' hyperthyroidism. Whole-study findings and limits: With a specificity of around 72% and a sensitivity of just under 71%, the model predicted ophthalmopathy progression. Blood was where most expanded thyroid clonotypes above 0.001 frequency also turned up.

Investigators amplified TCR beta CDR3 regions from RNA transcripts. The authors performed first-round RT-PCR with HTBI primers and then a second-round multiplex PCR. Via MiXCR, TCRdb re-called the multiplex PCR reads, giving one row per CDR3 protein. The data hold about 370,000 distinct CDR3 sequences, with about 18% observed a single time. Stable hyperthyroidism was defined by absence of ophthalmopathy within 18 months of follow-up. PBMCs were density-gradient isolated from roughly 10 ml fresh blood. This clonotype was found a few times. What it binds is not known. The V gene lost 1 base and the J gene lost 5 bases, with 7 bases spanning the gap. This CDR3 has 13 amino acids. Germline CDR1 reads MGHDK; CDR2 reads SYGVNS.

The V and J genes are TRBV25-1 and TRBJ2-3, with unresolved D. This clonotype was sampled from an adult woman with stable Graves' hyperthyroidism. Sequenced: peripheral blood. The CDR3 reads CASSESGGDTQYF. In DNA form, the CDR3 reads TGTGCCAGCAGTGAATCCGGCGGAGATACGCAGTATTTT. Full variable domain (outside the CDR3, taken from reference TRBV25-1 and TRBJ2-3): EADIYQTPRYLVIGTGKKITLECSQTMGHDKMYWYQQDPGMELHLIHYSYGVNSTEKGDLSSESTVSRIRTEHFPLTLESARPSHTSQYLCASSESGGDTQYFGPGTRLTVL.